This TCR beta chain stems from a study of shared T cell receptors in the human thymus. Only in-frame clones appear in the TCRdb table, and some are missing; sequencing was by immunoSEQ multiplex PCR. The sample includes about 400,000 clones, approximately 95% of them seen just once. Germline V gives CDR1 SGDLS, CDR2 YYNGEE. Deletions cut 3 bases from V and 6 bases from J, with 19 bases between. The CDR3 has 16 amino acids. V is TRBV9 and J is TRBJ2-1; tentative D call: TRBD2 (6 bases). Sequences were obtained from thymocytes. The sequence was collected from a human donor. The CDR3 loop reads CASSARRLEGTNEQFF. CDR3 nucleotides: TGTGCCAGCAGCGCCAGACGACTAGAGGGGACCAATGAGCAGTTCTTC.